Described below is a single T cell receptor (beta chain) sequence and its context. The antigen it recognizes is unknown. Per-base quality was not reported, and no clone a single base away is much larger than it. These data come from a study of human T cells and chemical hapten exposure (dated by TCRdb to the early 2020s). A note on the overall study: For sensitization, 2% DPC in acetone was applied to a roughly 2 cm by roughly 2 cm area of upper inner arm skin. The mostly female patient cohort included alopecia areata with under or over 50% scalp involvement, alopecia totalis and alopecia universalis. Patch tests used Finn chambers with 0.01% DPC on the upper back, scored after 6 days by International Contact Dermatitis Research Group standards. Patient blood was sampled pre-sensitization (week 0) and at 2, 6 and about 24 weeks after DPC sensitization. Blood for TCR sequencing was provided by twenty-nine alopecia patients at one to four time points (pre-sensitization, 2, 6 and 24 weeks). The study tracked peripheral blood TCR repertoire changes in vivo during primary and secondary sensitization to the hapten diphenylcyclopropenone (DPC) in alopecia patients. Throughout the study period of roughly 24 weeks, patients also received therapeutic DPC doses to the scalp every week. Libraries were pooled for sequencing, and variation in per-sample TCR yields was attributed mainly to small differences in library volumes within the pool. General findings and caveats noted by the study authors: No change with DPC sensitization was found in the number of TCRs above 1 in 1000 frequency, and no evidence of global repertoire structure alterations was found. The number of PT1 expanded TCRs positively correlated with patch test score, significant at thresholds 8, 16 and 32 but not 4. Compared with pre-sensitization or healthy control sets, expanded TCRs formed significantly more large CDR3 similarity clusters, which is consistent with antigen-driven responses. After repeated subsampling, changes were observed in the strength of the expansion versus patch-test correlation and in the threshold at which the correlation became significant. All patients had alopecia, a presumed autoimmune disease, so their immune response might differ from that of healthy individuals.

Library generation was performed with RACE. Sequencing took place on a NextSeq 500. Library preparation attached unique molecular identifiers to individual cDNA molecules for quantitative, reproducible TCR counting. Both TCR alpha and TCR beta chains were sequenced from each blood RNA sample. The source study handled its data this way. The median number of TCRs per sample was approximately 93,000, ranging from about 23,224 to 750,000. The Decombinator software suite was used to annotate the V, J and CDR3 of the TCR reads. For the PS versus PT1 abundance plots, all samples were subsampled to the same number of TCRs (28,000). Expanded TCRs were defined as absent before sensitization and observed at least eight times at the 2-week time point. The public reads were reanalyzed by TCRdb: fastp trimming at Q25, MiXCR alignment, in-frame beta chains only. Here each entry gathers all rows of one CDR3 protein and keeps the most common genes and DNA. TCRdb, not the original authors, processed these V and J calls. The sample data list about 140,000 distinct CDR3 sequences, and about 12% of these were observed just once. Together, the top ten hold around 1.4% of the sample.

V is clipped by 1 base and J by 5 bases, and the sequence between their germline boundaries is 13 bases long. From the cysteine through the phenylalanine, the CDR3 covers 14 amino acids. CDR3 DNA is the only sequence kept; it has 42 bases, read in frame from the first base. For CDR1 and CDR2, the germline V gene lists SGHRS and YFSETQ. Read against the paper, the sample's time point label means: patch test 2, 6 weeks after DPC sensitization. The label giving this sample's treatment or condition can be read as: therapeutic diphenylcyclopropenone sensitization with weekly scalp DPC. At every patch-test visit, the blood draw took place before the patch test was put on. Patients were eligible if aged 18 to 70, diagnosed with alopecia and judged suitable for DPC therapy, and pregnant patients were excluded. Total RNA was isolated from unfractionated whole blood collected in Tempus Blood RNA tubes.

The chain was built from TRBV5-1 and TRBJ2-7; TRBD2 is possibly the D segment (6 matching bases). The source was whole blood, collected in connection with sensitization to the hapten diphenylcyclopropenone (DPC). This TCR was recovered from a woman in her forties or fifties with alopecia areata. Some clones in this sample may be carry-over from other donors' samples. The DNA reads TGCGCCAGCAGCTTGTCTGTTGGGGAGGACGAGCAGTACTTC. It specifies CASSLSVGEDEQYF.